The 20 T cell receptor beta chains reported below all come from one sample, sequenced in a study of early T cells in non-severe SARS-CoV-2 infection. MiXCR was run by TCRdb on the 5' RACE reads, yielding one entry per CDR3 protein. The sample carries fewer than 65,000 distinct CDR3 sequences, 8.5% to 9.5% recorded once. Sequencing input: whole blood. The receptors come from an adult who was a healthcare worker with PCR-confirmed SARS-CoV-2 infection or an uninfected control (not recorded which).

The rearrangement uses TRBV7-3 and TRBJ2-3, with 9 bases identical to TRBD2. V lost 6 bases to trimming and J lost 4 bases; unmatched junction nucleotides: 5. Per the germline V gene, CDR1 is SGHTA and CDR2 is FQGTGA. The CDR3 runs to 14 residues. The CDR3 region has the DNA TGTGCCAGCAGACGGACTAGCGATGCAGATACGCAGTATTTT. Translating it yields CASRRTSDADTQYF.

This clonotype was detected only a few times. The rearrangement uses TRBV29-1 and TRBJ2-4; no firm D call. The CDR3 extends over 16 amino acids. V was trimmed by 0 bases and J by 0 bases, leaving 12 bases between them. Germline CDR1 SQVTM, CDR2 ANQGSEA. CDR3: CSVEDYHPLAKNIQYF. CDR3 coding DNA: TGCAGCGTTGAAGATTACCATCCCCTAGCCAAAAACATTCAGTACTTC. Full variable domain (outside the CDR3, taken from reference TRBV29-1 and TRBJ2-4): SAVISQKPSRDICQRGTSLTIQCQVDSQVTMMFWYRQQPGQSLTLIATANQGSEATYESGFVIDKFPISRPNLTFSTLTVSNMSPEDSSIYLCSVEDYHPLAKNIQYFGAGTRLSVL.

Ten or more counts support this clonotype. The chain couples TRBV12-3 or TRBV12-4 to TRBJ2-1, with 7 bases lining up with TRBD1. The junction had 9 bases not matched to a gene; V was cut back by 3 bases and J by 4 bases. There are 16 residues in the CDR3. CDR3 sequence: CASSFASQGVYNEQFF. The DNA of the CDR3 is TGTGCCAGCAGTTTCGCATCGCAGGGGGTTTACAATGAGCAGTTCTTC.

This chain connects TRBV7-3 to TRBJ1-6; 7 bases line up with TRBD1. The CDR3 runs to 14 residues. The V and J ends lost 5 bases and 7 bases, in that order; junction bases with no gene match: 5. From germline, CDR1 is SGHTA and CDR2 FQGTGA. The CDR3, as DNA: TGTGCCAGCAGCAAGGGACAGCCAAATTCACCCCTCCACTTT. Amino acids: CASSKGQPNSPLHF.

The chain recombines TRBV21-1 with TRBJ2-7; the tabulated D call, TRBD1, remains unverified against the DNA. TRBV21-1 is a documented pseudogene. This CDR3 spans 17 amino acids. The CDR3 sequence is CASSRVEGQGASYEQYV. The CDR3 DNA is TGTGCCAGCAGCAGAGTCGAGGGACAGGGGGCATCCTACGAGCAGTACGTC.

The V and J genes are TRBV27 and TRBJ2-7; possible D gene TRBD1, 7 bases. V was shortened by 8 bases and J by 1 base, with 15 bases between the two germline ends. Germline assignment: CDR1 MNHEY and CDR2 SMNVEV (reference sequence). The CDR3 has 14 amino acids. The CDR3 nucleotides are TGTGCCAGCGCCCGGCGGGGACAGTCCTACGAGCAGTACGTC. It codes for CASARRGQSYEQYV.

This clonotype was found many times. V and J are TRBV7-2 and TRBJ2-5; D is unclear. Trimming shortened V by 4 bases and J by 4 bases, and 4 bases separated the two germline ends. This CDR3 has 11 amino acids. Germline V lookup: CDR1 SGHTA, CDR2 FQGNSA. The CDR3 is CASSSTETQYF. DNA for the CDR3: TGTGCCAGCAGCTCTACAGAGACCCAGTACTTC.

The chain joins TRBV12-3 or TRBV12-4 to TRBJ2-3; D remains unclear. Between the trimmed V and J ends, which lost 1 base and 4 bases, there was a span of 15 bases. This CDR3 comprises 16 residues. CDR3 DNA: TGTGCCAGCAGTTTAGGAGGCCGGTCCAGTGCAGATACGCAGTATTTT. Its translation is CASSLGGRSSADTQYF.

This clonotype is medium-sized by share. The gene calls are TRBV20-1 and TRBJ2-5; D might be TRBD2 (5 bases). The CDR3 is made up of 13 amino acids. V shed 4 bases and J shed 5 bases, with 14 bases lying between them. The V gene's germline CDR1 is DFQATT and CDR2 SNEGSKA (reference sequence). CDR3 nucleotide sequence: TGCAGTGCTACGTGGACTTTTTGGGAGACCCAGTACTTC. This codes for CSATWTFWETQYF.

This clonotype has at least ten counts. The chain carries TRBV2 and TRBJ1-6, with D hard to call. The V and J ends lost 6 bases and 8 bases respectively, with 11 bases between them. Germline V CDR1 and CDR2: SNHLY, FYNNEI. The CDR3 runs to 13 residues. CDR3 in amino acids: CASRTGLDSPLHF. The CDR3 nucleotides read TGTGCCAGCAGGACGGGGTTGGATTCACCCCTCCACTTT.

This clonotype was seen at least ten times. The CDR3 sequence is CASSQEGGRHNEQFF. CDR3 DNA: TGTGCCAGCAGCCAAGAAGGGGGCAGACACAATGAGCAGTTCTTC. The chain couples TRBV3-1 to TRBJ2-1; 7 nucleotides agree with TRBD1. The J segment lost 5 bases and the V segment lost 0 bases, leaving 4 bases of the junction unmatched. From germline, CDR1 is LGHDT and CDR2 YNNKEL (reference sequence). The CDR3 runs 15 residues.

Only a few counts were recorded for this clonotype. The chain employs TRBV7-2 and TRBJ1-2; a weak D match, TRBD1 (5 bases). The CDR3 covers 13 residues. CDR1 and CDR2 from the germline V gene are SGHTA and FQGNSA. Trimming cost V 1 base and J 8 bases, with 11 bases left between them. CDR3 nucleotides: TGTGCCAGCAGCTTAGGCAGGGCGAGGGGCTACACCTTC. Translation gives CASSLGRARGYTF.

This clonotype was detected many times. V and J are TRBV29-1 and TRBJ1-1; 7 bases align to TRBD1. V lost 7 bases to trimming and J lost 5 bases; unmatched junction nucleotides: 13. Germline assignment: CDR1 SQVTM and CDR2 ANQGSEA. This CDR3 region has 14 residues. The CDR3 reads CSAKRGGEETEAFF. As DNA, the CDR3 is TGCAGCGCAAAAAGAGGGGGCGAGGAGACTGAAGCTTTCTTT. Full variable domain (remainder filled in from reference TRBV29-1 and TRBJ1-1): SAVISQKPSRDICQRGTSLTIQCQVDSQVTMMFWYRQQPGQSLTLIATANQGSEATYESGFVIDKFPISRPNLTFSTLTVSNMSPEDSSIYLCSAKRGGEETEAFFGQGTRLTVV.

This clonotype came up many times. The rearrangement joins TRBV2 to TRBJ2-4; no clear D gene. The CDR3 has 11 amino acids. CDR1 and CDR2 (germline): SNHLY, FYNNEI. Trimming removed 6 bases from V and 4 bases from J, with 4 bases in between. CDR3 amino acids: CASSLKNIQYF. The CDR3 nucleotides read TGTGCCAGCAGCCTAAAAAACATTCAGTACTTC.

This clonotype was detected a few times. The chain uses TRBV5-1 and TRBJ2-3, with D uncertain. CDR1 and CDR2 (germline): SGHRS, YFSETQ. CDR3 length equals 15 residues. V lost 2 bases, J lost 0 bases, and 10 bases lay in between. The CDR3 is CASSFTRASTDTQYF. In DNA form, the CDR3 reads TGCGCCAGCAGCTTCACGCGAGCTAGCACAGATACGCAGTATTTT.

The chain carries TRBV10-3 and TRBJ1-1, with D unresolved. Germline CDR1 is ENHRY and CDR2 is SYGVKD. This CDR3 has 14 amino acids. Trimming removed 4 bases from V and 0 bases from J, with 9 bases in between. The chain's CDR3 is CAISASEMNTEAFF. CDR3 DNA sequence: TGTGCCATCAGTGCGTCGGAGATGAACACTGAAGCTTTCTTT.

This clonotype has a count of ten or more. This sequence joins TRBV20-1 and TRBJ2-2, with D tentatively TRBD2 (6 bases). Germline V gene lookup returns CDR1 DFQATT and CDR2 SNEGSKA (reference sequence). CDR3 length: 13 residues. With 5 bases removed from V and 4 bases from J, the gap between germline ends came to 11 bases. CDR3 DNA: TGCAGTGCTGGCGGGGTACGCACCGGGGAGCTGTTTTTT. Protein product: CSAGGVRTGELFF.

This clonotype was found many times. The chain is built from TRBV20-1 and TRBJ2-7; possible D gene TRBD1, 6 bases. V shed 1 base and J shed 3 bases, with 10 bases lying between them. The germline gives CDR1 DFQATT, CDR2 SNEGSKA (reference sequence). The CDR3 is made up of 13 amino acids. The CDR3 nucleotides read TGCAGTGCTAGAGGAACAGGGCTCTACGAGCAGTACGTC. It is translated as CSARGTGLYEQYV.

DNA for the CDR3: TGTGCCAGCAGTGAAGCTGTAGCGGGGGGCGGGCAGTACGTC. It yields the protein CASSEAVAGGGQYV. V usage is TRBV6-1 and J usage is TRBJ2-7; 10 nucleotides agree with TRBD2. Germline V gives CDR1 MNHNS, CDR2 SASEGT. The CDR3 spans 14 residues. Trimming at V came to 0 bases and at J to 9 bases, leaving 5 bases not matched to a gene.

This clonotype was counted ten times or more. The V and J genes are TRBV30 and TRBJ2-2; D remains unclear. Between the trimmed V and J ends, which lost 3 bases and 6 bases, there was a span of 11 bases. This CDR3 has 13 residues. From germline, CDR1 is GTSNPN and CDR2 SVGIG (reference sequence). CDR3: CAWSPVPPGELFF. In DNA form, the CDR3 reads TGTGCCTGGAGCCCAGTTCCCCCCGGGGAGCTGTTTTTT.